Below are 14 T cell receptor beta chains sequenced from a single sample in a study of long-term antiretroviral therapy in people with HIV. The run of the v3.0 immunoSEQ assay was at survey level. Assay: immunoSEQ multiplex PCR; the TCRdb copy retains only in-frame clones and omits some. The repertoire holds around 20,000 clones, approximately 92% seen once, with about 9.1% in the top ten. The material was unsorted PBMCs, obtained 4.2 years after starting antiretroviral therapy. These receptor sequences come from a man in his forties or fifties with HIV.

The CDR3 reads CASSSLLGDYEQYF. CDR3 in DNA: TGTGCCAGCAGTTCCCTGTTGGGGGACTACGAGCAGTACTTC. The chain links TRBV27 to TRBJ2-7; D is possibly TRBD1 or TRBD2 (5 bases each). Per germline, CDR1 MNHEY and CDR2 SMNVEV (reference sequence). Trimming took off 4 bases at V and 3 bases at J, with 13 bases between the two ends. The CDR3 runs 14 residues.

This chain links TRBV5-5 with TRBJ2-7; 7 bases are a match to TRBD1. Germline trimming cut 5 bases from V and 1 base from J; bases unmatched to any gene: 9. Looked up from germline, CDR1 is SGHKS and CDR2 is YYEKEE (reference sequence). The CDR3 consists of 15 residues. CDR3 sequence: CASSPGQEFSYEQYF. CDR3 DNA sequence: TGTGCCAGCAGTCCAGGACAGGAGTTTTCCTACGAGCAGTACTTC.

The genes are TRBV5-6 and TRBJ2-6; D remains ambiguous. The CDR3 is 16 amino acids. Germline CDR1 and CDR2: SGHDT and YYEEEE. The V end was cut by 0 bases, the J end by 0 bases, with 7 bases between. The CDR3 sequence: CASSLGWASGANVLTF. In DNA form, the CDR3 reads TGTGCCAGCAGCTTGGGATGGGCCTCTGGGGCCAACGTCCTGACTTTC. Drawing the rest from reference TRBV5-6 and TRBJ2-6, the complete variable domain is DAGVTQSPTHLIKTRGQQVTLRCSPKSGHDTVSWYQQALGQGPQFIFQYYEEEERQRGNFPDRFSGHQFPNYSSELNVNALLLGDSALYLCASSLGWASGANVLTFGAGSRLTVL.

This clone was seen only once. The V and J genes are TRBV6-5 and TRBJ2-3; TRBD2 aligns across 8 bases. CDR3 length equals 15 residues. Trimming at V came to 4 bases and at J to 0 bases, leaving 3 bases not matched to a gene. CDR1 is MNHEY and CDR2 is SVGAGI in the germline V gene. CDR3 nucleotides: TGTGCCAGCAGTTCCCCTAGCGGGAGCACAGATACGCAGTATTTT. This encodes CASSSPSGSTDTQYF.

CDR3 bases: TGCGCCAGCAGCCCCCTTGGCTCCTACAATGAGCAGTTCTTC. This gives the protein CASSPLGSYNEQFF. The genes are TRBV4-1 and TRBJ2-1; no clear D. Germline-derived CDR1 and CDR2 are MGHRA and YSYEKL. The CDR3 consists of 14 residues. V gave up 4 bases and J gave up 0 bases, with 7 bases separating them.

The genes are TRBV9 and TRBJ1-4, with D perhaps TRBD1 (6 bases). The CDR3 has 14 amino acids. V lost 4 bases to trimming and J lost 7 bases, with 14 bases between them. Germline V gene sequence: CDR1 SGDLS, CDR2 YYNGEE. The CDR3 DNA sequence: TGTGCCAGCAGCCCGGGGGGCGCGGGTGAAAAACTGTTTTTT. Protein sequence: CASSPGGAGEKLFF.

This clone has just one count. The CDR3 coding sequence is TGTGCCAGCAGGGGTCGGACTCTCTACGAGCAGTACTTC. This translates into CASRGRTLYEQYF. This chain joins TRBV27 and TRBJ2-7, with D possibly TRBD2 on 5 matching bases. The germline V and J ends were trimmed by 6 bases and 3 bases, with 12 bases remaining between them. CDR3 length: 13 amino acids. Germline V gene data show CDR1 as MNHEY and CDR2 as SMNVEV (reference sequence).

The DNA for the CDR3 is TGTGCCAGCAGGTCGACAGGCTACGAGCAGTACTTC. Encoded protein: CASRSTGYEQYF. The chain joins TRBV7-9 to TRBJ2-7; D perhaps matches TRBD1 (6 bases). This CDR3 has 12 amino acids. Per the germline V gene, CDR1 is SEHNR and CDR2 is FQNEAQ (reference sequence). The V gene lost 6 bases and the J gene lost 3 bases, with 9 bases spanning the gap.

The chain has TRBV27 and TRBJ2-3; D gene uncertain. Between the trimmed V and J ends, which lost 5 bases and 4 bases, there was a span of 13 bases. Germline-derived CDR1 and CDR2 are MNHEY and SMNVEV (reference sequence). The CDR3 runs to 14 residues. CDR3 sequence reads: CASSPRSAADTQYF. CDR3 nucleotides: TGTGCCAGCAGTCCTCGGTCCGCTGCAGATACGCAGTATTTT.

V usage is TRBV15 and J usage is TRBJ1-1; 9 nucleotides agree with TRBD1. The CDR3 has 15 residues. V gave up 1 base and J gave up 5 bases; unmatched junction bases: 5. Per the germline V gene, CDR1 is LNHNV and CDR2 is YYDKDF (reference sequence). The CDR3 sequence: CATSRAAGTGTEAFF. The CDR3 nucleotides are TGTGCCACCAGCAGAGCCGCCGGGACAGGGACTGAAGCTTTCTTT.

V gene TRBV7-9 combines with J gene TRBJ1-2; 11 bases line up with TRBD1. The CDR3 is 15 amino acids. V dropped 3 bases and J dropped 4; count of bases not matched to a gene: 4. Per germline, CDR1 SEHNR and CDR2 FQNEAQ (reference sequence). The CDR3 nucleotides are TGTGCCAGCAGCTTTGGACAGGGGGCAGGCTATGGCTACACCTTC. This sequence encodes CASSFGQGAGYGYTF.

The CDR3 nucleotides are TGTGCCAGCAGTGCTGGTCGCGGGGGCCACAATGAGCAGTTCTTC. Its translation is CASSAGRGGHNEQFF. J is TRBJ2-1 and V is TRBV2; D is possibly TRBD2 (7 bases). This CDR3 contains 15 residues. Germline-derived CDR1 and CDR2 are SNHLY and FYNNEI. The V and J ends lost 4 bases and 5 bases respectively, with 15 bases between them.

This clone was detected only once. The V call is TRBV14, the J call TRBJ1-2, with 12 bases that match TRBD1. The germline V gene encodes CDR1 SGHDN and CDR2 FVKESK. The junction had 4 bases not matched to a gene; V was cut back by 4 bases and J by 4 bases. The CDR3 has 15 residues. The CDR3 is CASSPRGQGAYGYTF. In DNA form, the CDR3 reads TGTGCCAGCAGCCCAAGGGGACAGGGGGCCTATGGCTACACCTTC. The whole variable domain, remainder taken from reference TRBV14 and TRBJ1-2, is EAGVTQFPSHSVIEKGQTVTLRCDPISGHDNLYWYRRVMGKEIKFLLHFVKESKQDESGMPNNRFLAERTGGTYSTLKVQPAELEDSGVYFCASSPRGQGAYGYTFGSGTRLTVV.

V usage is TRBV5-1 and J usage is TRBJ2-7; 7 bases map to TRBD1. V lost 4 bases, J lost 5 bases, and 6 bases stayed unmatched. The CDR3 covers 13 residues. The V gene's germline CDR1 is SGHRS and CDR2 YFSETQ. As DNA, the CDR3 is TGCGCCAGCAGCAGGGACAGAGGCGACGAGCAGTACTTC. Translation gives CASSRDRGDEQYF. Full variable domain (outside the CDR3, taken from reference TRBV5-1 and TRBJ2-7): KAGVTQTPRYLIKTRGQQVTLSCSPISGHRSVSWYQQTPGQGLQFLFEYFSETQRNKGNFPGRFSGRQFSNSRSEMNVSTLELGDSALYLCASSRDRGDEQYFGPGTRLTVT.